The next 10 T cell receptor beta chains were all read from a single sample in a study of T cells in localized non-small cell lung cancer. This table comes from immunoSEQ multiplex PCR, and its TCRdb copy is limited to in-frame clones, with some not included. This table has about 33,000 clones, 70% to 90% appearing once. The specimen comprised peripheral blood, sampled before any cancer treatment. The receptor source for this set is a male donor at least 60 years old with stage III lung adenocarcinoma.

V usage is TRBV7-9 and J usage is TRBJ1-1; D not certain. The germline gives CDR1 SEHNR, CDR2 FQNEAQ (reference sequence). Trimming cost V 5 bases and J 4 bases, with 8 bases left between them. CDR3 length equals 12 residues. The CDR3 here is CASSLIITEAFF. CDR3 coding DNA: TGTGCCAGCAGCCTGATAATCACTGAAGCTTTCTTT.

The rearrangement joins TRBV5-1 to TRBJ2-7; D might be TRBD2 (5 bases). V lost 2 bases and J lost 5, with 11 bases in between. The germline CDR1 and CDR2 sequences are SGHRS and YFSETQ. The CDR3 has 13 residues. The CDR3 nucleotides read TGCGCCAGCAGCTTACCGATCGGGGACGAGCAGTACTTC. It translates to CASSLPIGDEQYF.

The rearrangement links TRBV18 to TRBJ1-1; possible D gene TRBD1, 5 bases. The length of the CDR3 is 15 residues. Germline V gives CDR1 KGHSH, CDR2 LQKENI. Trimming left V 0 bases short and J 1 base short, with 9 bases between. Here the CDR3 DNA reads TGTGCCAGCTCACCACCGGGGGGAGCGAACACTGAAGCTTTCTTT. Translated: CASSPPGGANTEAFF.

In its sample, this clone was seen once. The CDR3 DNA reads TGTGCCAGCATGTCGACAGGTTCTAACACTGAAGCTTTCTTT. It codes for CASMSTGSNTEAFF. V is TRBV27 and J is TRBJ1-1, with D possibly matching TRBD1 (6 bases). The CDR3 spans 14 residues. V dropped 7 bases and J dropped 2 bases, with 14 bases sitting between them. In germline, CDR1 is MNHEY, CDR2 SMNVEV (reference sequence).

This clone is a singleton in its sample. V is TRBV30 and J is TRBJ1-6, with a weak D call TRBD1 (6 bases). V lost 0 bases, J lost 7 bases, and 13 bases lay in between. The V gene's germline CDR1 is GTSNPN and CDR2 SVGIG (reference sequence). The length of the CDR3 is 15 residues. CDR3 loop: CAWSVLNRENSPLHF. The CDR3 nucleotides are TGTGCCTGGAGTGTACTTAACAGGGAAAATTCACCCCTCCACTTT.

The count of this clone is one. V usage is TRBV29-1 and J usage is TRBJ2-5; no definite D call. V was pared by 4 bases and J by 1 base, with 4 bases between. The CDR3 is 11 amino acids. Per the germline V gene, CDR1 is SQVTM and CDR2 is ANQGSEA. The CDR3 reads CSVVPQETQYF. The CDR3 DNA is TGCAGCGTTGTCCCCCAAGAGACCCAGTACTTC.

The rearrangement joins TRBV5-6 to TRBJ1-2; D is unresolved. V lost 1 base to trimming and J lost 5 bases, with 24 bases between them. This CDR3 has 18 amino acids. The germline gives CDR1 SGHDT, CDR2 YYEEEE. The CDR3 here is CASSLPFIFRKGDYGYTF. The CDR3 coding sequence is TGTGCCAGCAGCTTGCCCTTCATTTTCAGGAAAGGTGATTATGGCTACACCTTC.

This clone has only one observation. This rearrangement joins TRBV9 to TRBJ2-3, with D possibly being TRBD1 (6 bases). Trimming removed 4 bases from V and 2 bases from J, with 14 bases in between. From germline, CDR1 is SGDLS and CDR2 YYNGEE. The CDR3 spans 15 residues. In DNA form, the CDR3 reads TGTGCCAGCAGCCCAACGGGACACTCCACAGATACGCAGTATTTT. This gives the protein CASSPTGHSTDTQYF.

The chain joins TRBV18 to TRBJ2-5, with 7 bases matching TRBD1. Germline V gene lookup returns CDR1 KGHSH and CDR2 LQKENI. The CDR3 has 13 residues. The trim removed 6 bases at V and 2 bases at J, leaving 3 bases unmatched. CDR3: CASSPGQQETQYF. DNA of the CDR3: TGTGCCAGCTCCCCGGGACAGCAAGAGACCCAGTACTTC.

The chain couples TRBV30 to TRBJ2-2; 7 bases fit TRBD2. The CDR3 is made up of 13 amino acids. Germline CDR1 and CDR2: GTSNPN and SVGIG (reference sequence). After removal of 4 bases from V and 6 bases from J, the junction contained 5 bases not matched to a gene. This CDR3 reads CAWKKAGAGELFF. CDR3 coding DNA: TGTGCCTGGAAGAAGGCGGGAGCCGGGGAGCTGTTTTTT.